This entry is about one TCR beta chain. Its specificity is not known. V dropped 0 bases and J dropped 3 bases, with 15 bases sitting between them. The CDR3 is 16 residues long. Germline-derived CDR1 and CDR2 are GTSNPN and SVGIG (reference sequence). The PCR ran on 60 Vbeta and 13 Jbeta primers. Data came from immunoSEQ multiplex PCR; TCRdb stores just in-frame clones and leaves some out. Of about 130,000 clones listed, under 85% were seen once; the top ten hold roughly 1.7%. This sample is drawn from a study of cytomegalovirus exposure and HLA in healthy donors. Study-wide results and caveats: TCR beta chain V- and J-gene trimming was linked, in a later analysis, to a missense variant in DCLRE1C.

Healthy bone marrow donors made up the cohort. V is TRBV30 and J is TRBJ2-1, with D perhaps matching TRBD1 (5 bases). Sample: PBMCs. The receptor was isolated from a boy aged 5-17 years in good health and CMV-seronegative. The CDR3 here is CAWSVGTRQYYNEQFF. In DNA form, the CDR3 reads TGTGCCTGGAGTGTAGGAACGAGACAGTACTACAATGAGCAGTTCTTC.